The clone carrying this TCR beta chain was picked up one time. Its antigen is unidentified. The data were obtained in a study of Ad26.COV2.S vaccination and SARS-CoV-2 variants. The wider study: Donor was one of the participants in the Ad26.COV2.S arm of the COV1001 trial. Points from the study as a whole: Among vaccine recipients, spike-specific TCR breadth exceeded that of placebo recipients. Overall T cell responses may have been underestimated by the analyses of TCR breadth and depth.

Treatment denoted: around 19 received Ad26.COV2.S at low or high dose, single or two shots; several received placebo; per-sample allocation not given. Samples came from day 63 after the first vaccine or placebo injection. Expressing Wuhan-strain SARS-CoV-2 spike, an Ad26 vector served as the vaccine. The protocol was immunoSEQ multiplex PCR, while the TCRdb copy is restricted to in-frame clones and leaves out a portion. The sample lists about 350,000 clones; 75% to 90% were seen once. The specimen was peripheral blood, collected in a trial of Ad26.COV2.S vaccine versus placebo. The sequence derives from a person aged 18 to 65 who received the Ad26.COV2.S COVID-19 vaccine or a placebo.

The CDR3 loop is CATSERPISAANTEAFF. As DNA, the CDR3 is TGTGCCACCAGTGAGCGTCCTATCTCGGCAGCGAACACTGAAGCTTTCTTT. V is TRBV24-1 and J is TRBJ1-1, with D uncertain. The CDR3 runs 17 residues. The V gene's germline CDR1 is KGHDR and CDR2 SFDVKD. V was shortened by 4 bases and J by 1 base, with 18 bases between the two germline ends.